This is a list of T cell receptor beta chains from one sample in a study of naive and memory T cell subsets. A single record per CDR3 protein comes from TCRdb applying MiXCR to the UMI-ligation and nested PCR reads. The sample includes fewer than 35,000 distinct CDR3 sequences, about 6.2% of them seen just once. The input for sequencing was skin, taken from a tuberculin skin test site. The receptors shown here come from an adult in good health. The conserved cysteine and the conserved F or W are not part of the CDR3 here.

ASSHITGSQPQH	TRBV27
ASSYRTDLNTEAF	TRBV7-9
ASSSVDSPGNTIY	TRBV12-3/TRBV12-4
SVLSAGGFLGEQF	TRBV29-1
ASSLFGDRAVH	TRBV7-2
ASRQSPSNTGELF	TRBV3-1
ASSMGQGDNEQF	TRBV19
SARFKPSGVIQETQY	TRBV20-1
ASSNLTGNQPQH	TRBV19
SARDRQGFSGNTIY	TRBV20-1
ASSALTRGTETQY	TRBV5-1
ASSLDMRGGGPDTQY	TRBV11-2
AAWQDAYEQY	TRBV6-1
ASSSPTERKLF	TRBV5-4
AISFLPTSGEDTQY	TRBV7-8
AGSLAPPVGSVGAGELF	TRBV7-2
ASSLSYGTAQKAF	TRBV27
ASKPSGGTGELF	TRBV2
ASSPRPSSGGAIYTDTQY	TRBV7-8
ASSPMDWNTEAF	TRBV3-1
ASSEMDMGNQPQH	TRBV2
ASSMTSGGYNEQF	TRBV19
ASSLGLTEQF	TRBV5-6
ASSIGLGRNYGYT	TRBV19
ASSLGHPAYNEQF	TRBV5-5